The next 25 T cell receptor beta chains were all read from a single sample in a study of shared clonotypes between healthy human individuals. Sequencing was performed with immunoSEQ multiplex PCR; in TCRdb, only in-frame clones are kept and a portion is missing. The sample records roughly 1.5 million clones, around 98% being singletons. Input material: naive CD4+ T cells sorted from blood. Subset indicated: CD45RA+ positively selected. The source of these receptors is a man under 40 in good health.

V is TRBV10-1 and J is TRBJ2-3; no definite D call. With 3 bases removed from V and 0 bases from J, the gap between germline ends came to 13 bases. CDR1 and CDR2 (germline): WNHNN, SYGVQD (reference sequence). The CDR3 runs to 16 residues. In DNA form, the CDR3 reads TGCGCCAGCAGTGATGGAGCAGACCCTAGCACAGATACGCAGTATTTT. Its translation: CASSDGADPSTDTQYF.

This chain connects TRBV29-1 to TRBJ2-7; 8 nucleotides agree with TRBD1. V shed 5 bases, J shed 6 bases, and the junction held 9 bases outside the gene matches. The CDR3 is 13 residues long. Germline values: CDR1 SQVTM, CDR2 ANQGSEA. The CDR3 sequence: CSVRGQAAAEQYF. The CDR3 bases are TGCAGCGTTAGGGGACAGGCCGCAGCCGAGCAGTACTTC.

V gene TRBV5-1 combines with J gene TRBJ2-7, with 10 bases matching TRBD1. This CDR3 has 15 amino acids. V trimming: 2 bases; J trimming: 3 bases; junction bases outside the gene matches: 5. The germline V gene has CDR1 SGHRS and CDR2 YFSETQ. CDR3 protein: CASSLGTGVIYEQYF. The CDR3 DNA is TGCGCCAGCAGCTTAGGGACAGGGGTCATCTACGAGCAGTACTTC. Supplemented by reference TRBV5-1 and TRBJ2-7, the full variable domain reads KAGVTQTPRYLIKTRGQQVTLSCSPISGHRSVSWYQQTPGQGLQFLFEYFSETQRNKGNFPGRFSGRQFSNSRSEMNVSTLELGDSALYLCASSLGTGVIYEQYFGPGTRLTVT.

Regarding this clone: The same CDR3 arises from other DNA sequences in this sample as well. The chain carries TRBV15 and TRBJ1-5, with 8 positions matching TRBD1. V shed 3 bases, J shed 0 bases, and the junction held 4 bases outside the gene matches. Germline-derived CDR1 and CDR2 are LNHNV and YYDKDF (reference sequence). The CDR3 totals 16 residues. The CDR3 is CATSRGTGLSNQPQHF. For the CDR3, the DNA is TGTGCCACCAGCAGGGGGACAGGCCTTAGCAATCAGCCCCAGCATTTT.

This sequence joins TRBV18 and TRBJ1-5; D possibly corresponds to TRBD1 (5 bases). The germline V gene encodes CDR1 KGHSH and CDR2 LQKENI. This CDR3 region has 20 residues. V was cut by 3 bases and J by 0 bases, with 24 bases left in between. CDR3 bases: TGTGCCAGCTCACCCCCTTACGGGGCAGGTCCCTCCTTTAGCAATCAGCCCCAGCATTTT. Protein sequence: CASSPPYGAGPSFSNQPQHF.

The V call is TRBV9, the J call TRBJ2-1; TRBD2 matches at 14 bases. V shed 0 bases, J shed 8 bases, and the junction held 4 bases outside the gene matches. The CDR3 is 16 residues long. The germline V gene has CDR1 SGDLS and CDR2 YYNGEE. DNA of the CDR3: TGTGCCAGCAGCGTAGGGCAGACTAGCGGGAGGGATGAGCAGTTCTTC. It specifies CASSVGQTSGRDEQFF.

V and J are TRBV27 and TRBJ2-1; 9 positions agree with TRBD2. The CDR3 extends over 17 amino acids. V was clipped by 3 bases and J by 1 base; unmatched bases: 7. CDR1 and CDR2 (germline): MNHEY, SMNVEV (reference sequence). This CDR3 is CASSFSGRGGSYNEQFF. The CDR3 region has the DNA TGTGCCAGCAGTTTTAGCGGGAGAGGGGGGTCCTACAATGAGCAGTTCTTC.

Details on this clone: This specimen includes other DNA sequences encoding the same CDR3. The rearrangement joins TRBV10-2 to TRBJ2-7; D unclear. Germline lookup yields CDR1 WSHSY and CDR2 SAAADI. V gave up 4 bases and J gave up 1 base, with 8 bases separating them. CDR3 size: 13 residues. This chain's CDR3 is CASSVGSSYEQYF. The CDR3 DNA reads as TGCGCCAGCAGTGTGGGCAGTTCCTACGAGCAGTACTTC.

The CDR3 bases are TGTGCCAGCAGCCGTGGGCTTATGTCCTACGAGCAGTACTTC. It encodes CASSRGLMSYEQYF. V and J are TRBV7-8 and TRBJ2-7; D remains ambiguous. Germline V gene sequence: CDR1 SGHVS, CDR2 FQNEAQ. This CDR3 has 14 amino acids. V lost 5 bases and J 1 base, leaving 12 bases between the germline ends.

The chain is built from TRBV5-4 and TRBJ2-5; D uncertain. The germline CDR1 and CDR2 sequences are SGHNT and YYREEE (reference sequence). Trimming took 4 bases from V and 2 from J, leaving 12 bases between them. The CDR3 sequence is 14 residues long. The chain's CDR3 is CASSISQRQETQYF. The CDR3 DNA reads TGTGCCAGCAGCATTAGCCAGAGGCAAGAGACCCAGTACTTC.

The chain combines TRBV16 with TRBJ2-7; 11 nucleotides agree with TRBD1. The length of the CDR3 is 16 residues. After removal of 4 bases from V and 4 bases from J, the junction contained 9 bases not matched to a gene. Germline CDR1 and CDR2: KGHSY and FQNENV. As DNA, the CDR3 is TGTGCCAGCAGCCCCATCGAGGGACAGGGGGGGTACGAGCAGTACTTC. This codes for CASSPIEGQGGYEQYF.

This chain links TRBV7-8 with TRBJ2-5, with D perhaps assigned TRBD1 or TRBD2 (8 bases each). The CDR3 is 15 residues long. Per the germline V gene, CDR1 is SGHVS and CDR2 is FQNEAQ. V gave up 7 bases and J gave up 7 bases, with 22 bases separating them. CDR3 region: CASTPRGSGTGTQYF. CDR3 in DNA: TGTGCCAGCACCCCAAGGGGTAGCGGGACAGGGACCCAGTACTTC.

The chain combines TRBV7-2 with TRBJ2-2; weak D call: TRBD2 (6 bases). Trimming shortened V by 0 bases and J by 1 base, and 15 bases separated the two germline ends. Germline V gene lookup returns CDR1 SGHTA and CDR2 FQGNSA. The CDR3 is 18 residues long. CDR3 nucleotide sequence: TGTGCCAGCAGCTTAGCGGGATTTGGGACTCTGAACACCGGGGAGCTGTTTTTT. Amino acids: CASSLAGFGTLNTGELFF.

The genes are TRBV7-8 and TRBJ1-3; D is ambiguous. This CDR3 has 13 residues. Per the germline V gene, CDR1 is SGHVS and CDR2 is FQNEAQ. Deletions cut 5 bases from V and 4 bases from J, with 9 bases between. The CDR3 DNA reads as TGTGCCAGCAGCCTTCTGGGGGGAAACACCATATATTTT. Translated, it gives CASSLLGGNTIYF. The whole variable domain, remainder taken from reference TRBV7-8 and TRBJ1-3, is GAGVSQSPRYKVAKRGQDVALRCDPISGHVSLFWYQQALGQGPEFLTYFQNEAQLDKSGLPSDRFFAERPEGSVSTLKIQRTQQEDSAVYLCASSLLGGNTIYFGEGSWLTVV.

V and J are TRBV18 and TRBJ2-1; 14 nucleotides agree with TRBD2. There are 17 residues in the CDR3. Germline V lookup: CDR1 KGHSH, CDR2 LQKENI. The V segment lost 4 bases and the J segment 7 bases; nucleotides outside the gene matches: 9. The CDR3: CASSLAGLAGGRNEQFF. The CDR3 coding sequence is TGTGCCAGCTCACTCGCCGGACTAGCGGGAGGACGGAATGAGCAGTTCTTC.

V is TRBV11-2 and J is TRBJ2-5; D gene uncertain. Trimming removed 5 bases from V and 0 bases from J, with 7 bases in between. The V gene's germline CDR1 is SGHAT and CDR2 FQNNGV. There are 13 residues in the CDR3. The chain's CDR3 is CASSHVYQETQYF. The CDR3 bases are TGTGCCAGCAGCCATGTGTACCAAGAGACCCAGTACTTC.

Here the CDR3 reads CASSSIKGGTEAFF. CDR3 sequence (DNA): TGTGCCAGCAGTTCCATTAAGGGTGGCACTGAAGCTTTCTTT. J is TRBJ1-1 and V is TRBV27; D gene uncertain. The CDR3 is 14 amino acids. Germline-derived CDR1 and CDR2 are MNHEY and SMNVEV (reference sequence). The V and J ends lost 4 bases and 4 bases respectively, with 13 bases between them.

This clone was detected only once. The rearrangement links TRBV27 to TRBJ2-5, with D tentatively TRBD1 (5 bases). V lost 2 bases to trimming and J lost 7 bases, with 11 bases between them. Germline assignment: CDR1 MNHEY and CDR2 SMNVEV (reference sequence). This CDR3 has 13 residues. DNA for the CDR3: TGTGCCAGCAGTTTAGGGGCCCGCGGGACCCAGTACTTC. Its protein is CASSLGARGTQYF.

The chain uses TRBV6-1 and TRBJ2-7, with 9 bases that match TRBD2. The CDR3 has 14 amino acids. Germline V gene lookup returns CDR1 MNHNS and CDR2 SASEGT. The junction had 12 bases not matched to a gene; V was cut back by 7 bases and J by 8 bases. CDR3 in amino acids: CASMSVGGRAQQYF. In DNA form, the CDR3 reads TGTGCCAGCATGTCAGTCGGCGGGAGGGCGCAGCAGTACTTC.

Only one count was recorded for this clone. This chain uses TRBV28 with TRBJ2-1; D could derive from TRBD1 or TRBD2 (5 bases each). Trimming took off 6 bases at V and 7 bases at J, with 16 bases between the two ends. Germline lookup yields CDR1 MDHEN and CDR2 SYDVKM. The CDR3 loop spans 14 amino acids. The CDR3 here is CASSLLGWGNEQFF. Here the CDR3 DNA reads TGTGCCAGCAGCCTTTTGGGTTGGGGGAATGAGCAGTTCTTC.

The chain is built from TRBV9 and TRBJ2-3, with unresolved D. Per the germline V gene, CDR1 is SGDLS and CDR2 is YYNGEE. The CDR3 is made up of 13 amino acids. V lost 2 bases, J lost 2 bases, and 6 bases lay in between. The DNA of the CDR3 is TGTGCCAGCAGCGTGACTTTCACAGATACGCAGTATTTT. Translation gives CASSVTFTDTQYF.

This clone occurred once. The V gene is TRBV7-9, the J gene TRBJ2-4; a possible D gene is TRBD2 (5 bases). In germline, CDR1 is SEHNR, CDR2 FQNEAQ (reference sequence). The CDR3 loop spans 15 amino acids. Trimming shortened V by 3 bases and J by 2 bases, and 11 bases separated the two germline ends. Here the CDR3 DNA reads TGTGCCAGCAGCTTGGCGGGTAATACCAAAAACATTCAGTACTTC. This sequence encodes CASSLAGNTKNIQYF.

The CDR3 DNA reads as TGTGCCAGCAGTTTAAGTCGCCGGGTGACCCAGTACTTC. Protein sequence: CASSLSRRVTQYF. This sequence joins TRBV28 and TRBJ2-5; no clear D. The germline gives CDR1 MDHEN, CDR2 SYDVKM. V was cut by 2 bases and J by 7 bases, with 11 bases left in between. There are 13 residues in the CDR3.

CDR3 sequence (DNA): TGTGCCAGCGGACAGGGCATGGGAAGGGAGCAGTACTTC. This translates into CASGQGMGREQYF. The V gene is TRBV2, the J gene TRBJ2-7; 8 nucleotides line up with TRBD1. This CDR3 comprises 13 residues. CDR1 SNHLY and CDR2 FYNNEI come from the germline V gene. V shed 8 bases, J shed 7 bases, and the junction held 10 bases outside the gene matches.

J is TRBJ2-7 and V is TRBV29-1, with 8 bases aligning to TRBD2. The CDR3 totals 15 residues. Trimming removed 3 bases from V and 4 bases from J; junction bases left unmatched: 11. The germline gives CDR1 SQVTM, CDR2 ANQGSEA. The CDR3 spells CSVEGGREVLYEQYF. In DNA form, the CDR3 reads TGCAGCGTTGAGGGGGGGCGGGAGGTCCTTTACGAGCAGTACTTC.